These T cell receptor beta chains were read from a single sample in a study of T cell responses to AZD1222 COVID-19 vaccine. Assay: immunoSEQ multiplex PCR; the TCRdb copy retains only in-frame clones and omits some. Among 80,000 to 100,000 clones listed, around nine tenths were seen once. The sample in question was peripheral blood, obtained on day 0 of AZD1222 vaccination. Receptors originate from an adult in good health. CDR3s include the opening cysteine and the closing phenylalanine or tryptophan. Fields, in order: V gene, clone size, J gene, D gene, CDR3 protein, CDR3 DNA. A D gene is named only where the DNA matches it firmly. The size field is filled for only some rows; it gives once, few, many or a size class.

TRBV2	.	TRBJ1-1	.	CASRIGVWTEAFF	TGTGCCAGCAGGATTGGGGTGTGGACTGAAGCTTTCTTT
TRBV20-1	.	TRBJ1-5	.	CSASSGSNQPQHF	TGCAGTGCTAGTTCAGGGTCCAATCAGCCCCAGCATTTT
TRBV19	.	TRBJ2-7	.	CASSSGYEQYF	TGTGCCAGTAGTAGCGGTTACGAGCAGTACTTC
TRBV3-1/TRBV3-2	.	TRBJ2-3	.	CASSQVADTQYF	TGTGCCAGCAGCCAAGTGGCAGATACGCAGTATTTT
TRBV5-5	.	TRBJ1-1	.	CASSFRTANTEAFF	TGTGCCAGCAGCTTCCGGACGGCGAACACTGAAGCTTTCTTT
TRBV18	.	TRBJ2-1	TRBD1	CASSLRDRADEQFF	TGTGCCAGCTCACTCCGGGACAGGGCTGATGAGCAGTTCTTC
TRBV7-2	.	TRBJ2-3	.	CASSFRSEDTQYF	TGTGCCAGCAGCTTTAGATCCGAGGATACGCAGTATTTT
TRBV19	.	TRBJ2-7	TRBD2	CASSISRGMGLGEQYF	TGTGCCAGTAGTATAAGCCGGGGGATGGGACTAGGGGAGCAGTACTTC
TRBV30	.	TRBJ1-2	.	CAWSVWSYGYTF	TGTGCCTGGAGTGTATGGAGCTATGGCTACACCTTC
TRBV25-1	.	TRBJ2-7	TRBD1	CASRGQGNYEQYF	TGTGCCAGCAGAGGACAGGGGAACTACGAGCAGTACTTC
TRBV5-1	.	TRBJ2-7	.	CASSLTELMYEQYF	TGCGCCAGCAGCTTGACGGAGCTTATGTACGAGCAGTACTTC
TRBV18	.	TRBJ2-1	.	CASSQEQGSYNEQFF	TGTGCCAGCTCACAGGAACAGGGCTCCTACAATGAGCAGTTCTTC
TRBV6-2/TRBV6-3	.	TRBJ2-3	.	CASSYSIMGSGLAYTDTQYF	TGTGCCAGCAGTTACTCGATAATGGGATCGGGGCTAGCGTACACAGATACGCAGTATTTT
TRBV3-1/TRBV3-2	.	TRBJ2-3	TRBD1	CASSHEGTGDTQYF	TGTGCCAGCAGCCATGAAGGGACAGGAGATACGCAGTATTTT
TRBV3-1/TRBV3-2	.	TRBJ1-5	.	CASSQGAVQGQPQHF	TGTGCCAGCAGCCAAGGGGCGGTGCAGGGTCAGCCCCAGCATTTT
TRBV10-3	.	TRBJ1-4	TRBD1	CAISEDRVATNEKLFF	TGTGCCATCAGTGAGGACAGGGTTGCAACTAATGAAAAACTGTTTTTT
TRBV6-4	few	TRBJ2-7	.	CASSEVPSATYEQYF	TGTGCCAGCAGTGAAGTTCCTAGCGCGACGTACGAGCAGTACTTC
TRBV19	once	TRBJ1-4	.	CASSSLPGDGEKLFF	TGTGCCAGTAGTAGCCTCCCTGGCGACGGTGAAAAACTGTTTTTT
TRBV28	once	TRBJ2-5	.	CASSPPGARLETQYF	TGTGCCAGCAGCCCACCGGGGGCCAGATTAGAGACCCAGTACTTC
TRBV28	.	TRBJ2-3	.	CASSLGLTDTQYF	TGTGCCAGCAGTTTGGGACTCACAGATACGCAGTATTTT
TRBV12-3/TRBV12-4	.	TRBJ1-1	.	CASTPGRYTEAFF	TGTGCCAGCACCCCCGGACGGTACACTGAAGCTTTCTTT
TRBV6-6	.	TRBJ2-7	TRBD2	CASSDGGEAYEQYF	TGTGCCAGCTCCGATGGGGGGGAGGCCTACGAGCAGTACTTC
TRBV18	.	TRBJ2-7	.	CASSPSGGEQYF	TGTGCCAGCTCACCGTCCGGGGGAGAGCAGTACTTC
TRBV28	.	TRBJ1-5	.	CASSLGPIGQPQHF	TGTGCCAGCAGTTTAGGCCCTATAGGCCAGCCCCAGCATTTT
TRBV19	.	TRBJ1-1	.	CASSRGPRNTEAFF	TGTGCCAGTAGTAGGGGACCGCGGAACACTGAAGCTTTCTTT
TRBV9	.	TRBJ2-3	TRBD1	CASSVGQGTDTQYF	TGTGCCAGCAGCGTGGGACAGGGAACAGATACGCAGTATTTT
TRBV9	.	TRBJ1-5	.	CASSAGDQPQHF	TGTGCCAGCAGCGCCGGGGATCAGCCCCAGCATTTT
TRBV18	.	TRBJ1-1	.	CASSPTGEGGTEAFF	TGTGCCAGCTCACCGACGGGGGAGGGAGGCACTGAAGCTTTCTTT
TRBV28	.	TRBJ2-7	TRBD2	CASSLRLAGGSEQYF	TGTGCCAGCAGTTTACGACTAGCGGGAGGGTCCGAGCAGTACTTC
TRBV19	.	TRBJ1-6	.	CASSIVPTSYNSPLHF	TGTGCCAGTAGTATAGTCCCAACTTCCTATAATTCACCCCTCCACTTT
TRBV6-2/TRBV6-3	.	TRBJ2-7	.	CASSLTYEQYF	TGTGCCAGCAGTTTAACCTACGAGCAGTACTTC
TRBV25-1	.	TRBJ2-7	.	CASSEYQGRATYEQYF	TGTGCCAGCAGTGAATATCAAGGCAGGGCAACCTACGAGCAGTACTTC
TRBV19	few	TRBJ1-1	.	CASQKGQGSTEAFF	TGTGCCAGTCAAAAGGGGCAGGGGAGTACTGAAGCTTTCTTT
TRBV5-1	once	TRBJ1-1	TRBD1	CASSVYIGGAEDTEAFF	TGCGCCAGCAGCGTATATATAGGGGGCGCCGAGGACACTGAAGCTTTCTTT
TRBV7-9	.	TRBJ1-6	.	CASSPPTFNSPLHF	TGTGCCAGCAGCCCGCCTACCTTTAATTCACCCCTCCACTTT
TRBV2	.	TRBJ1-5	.	CASSEDASSNQPQHF	TGTGCCAGCAGCGAGGACGCAAGTAGCAATCAGCCCCAGCATTTT
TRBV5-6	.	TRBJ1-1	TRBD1	CASSLQGRITEAFF	TGTGCCAGCAGTTTACAGGGGAGGATCACTGAAGCTTTCTTT
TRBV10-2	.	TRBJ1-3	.	CASSEWQAGNTIYF	TGCGCCAGCAGTGAGTGGCAGGCTGGAAACACCATATATTTT
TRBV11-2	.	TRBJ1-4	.	CASSLSAGNEKLFF	TGTGCCAGCAGTCTTTCGGCAGGCAATGAAAAACTGTTTTTT
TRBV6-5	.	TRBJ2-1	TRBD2	CASSYPTGGSSFEQFF	TGTGCCAGCAGTTACCCAACTGGCGGGAGCAGCTTTGAGCAGTTCTTC